These T cell receptor beta chains were read from a single sample in a study of CD8+ T cells in alopecia areata. Clones were sequenced by immunoSEQ multiplex PCR, and TCRdb holds only the in-frame ones, with some missing. Of fewer than 90,000 clones detected, roughly 51% appear once; the ten largest clones hold about 6%. The specimen sequenced was NKG2D-high CD8+ T cells sorted from blood. These receptors were taken from a human donor with alopecia areata. The CDR3 runs from the conserved cysteine through the conserved F or W. Each record gives: clone size, D gene, V gene, J gene, CDR3 protein, CDR3 DNA. A D gene is named only where the DNA matches it firmly. Size values are once, few and many counts, or a class for expanded clones, and some rows have none.

NA	NA	TRBV4-1	TRBJ1-4	CASSYTDSGNEKLFF	TGCGCCAGCAGCTACACGGACAGCGGGAATGAAAAACTGTTTTTT
NA	NA	TRBV13	TRBJ2-5	CASREGGETQYF	TGTGCCAGCAGAGAAGGGGGAGAGACCCAGTACTTC
few	NA	TRBV29-1	TRBJ2-5	CSVEDLSPLGETQYF	TGCAGCGTTGAAGATCTGTCCCCCCTGGGGGAGACCCAGTACTTC
NA	NA	TRBV5-1	TRBJ1-1	CASSLTGNTEAFF	TGCGCCAGCAGCTTGACGGGGAACACTGAAGCTTTCTTT
NA	NA	TRBV30	TRBJ2-1	CAWSDGVNNEQFF	TGTGCCTGGAGTGATGGGGTTAACAATGAGCAGTTCTTC
NA	NA	TRBV9	TRBJ2-1	CASSVGRGDLGERNEQFF	TGTGCCAGCAGCGTAGGTCGAGGGGATCTCGGGGAGAGGAATGAGCAGTTCTTC
few	NA	TRBV6-5	TRBJ1-2	CASSPDENGYTF	TGTGCCAGCAGCCCTGACGAGAATGGCTACACCTTC
NA	TRBD1	TRBV28	TRBJ2-5	CASSSQDRDRGPETQYF	TGTGCCAGCAGTTCGCAGGACCGGGACAGGGGGCCAGAGACCCAGTACTTC
NA	NA	TRBV4-1	TRBJ2-5	CASSLIPGGDETQYF	TGCGCCAGCAGCCTTATCCCAGGGGGGGACGAGACCCAGTACTTC
NA	NA	TRBV30	TRBJ2-7	CAWSPGVAYEQYF	TGTGCCTGGAGCCCAGGGGTAGCCTACGAGCAGTACTTC
NA	NA	TRBV2	TRBJ2-3	CASSGSETTDTQYF	TGTGCCAGCAGTGGCTCCGAGACGACAGATACGCAGTATTTT
NA	NA	TRBV5-4	TRBJ2-3	CASSLIFGSGSNTDTQYF	TGTGCCAGCAGCTTGATATTTGGCAGCGGGTCAAACACAGATACGCAGTATTTT
NA	NA	TRBV14	TRBJ2-7	CASSQAGYEQYF	TGTGCCAGCAGCCAAGCAGGATACGAGCAGTACTTC
NA	TRBD1	TRBV6-6	TRBJ2-7	CASSGTVYYEQYF	TGTGCCAGCAGCGGGACAGTATACTACGAGCAGTACTTC
NA	NA	TRBV6-5	TRBJ2-7	CASSYGPSYEQYF	TGTGCCAGCAGTTACGGGCCTTCCTACGAGCAGTACTTC
few	TRBD2	TRBV29-1	TRBJ2-1	CSVAGGVGRNEQFF	TGCAGCGTTGCCGGGGGGGTTGGCCGCAATGAGCAGTTCTTC
NA	NA	TRBV27	TRBJ2-1	CASSLGRGPDNEQFF	TGTGCCAGCAGTTTAGGCAGGGGCCCTGACAATGAGCAGTTCTTC
NA	NA	TRBV7-9	TRBJ1-2	CASSSTLAAAGTTYGYTF	TGTGCCAGCAGCTCCACCCTGGCCGCCGCCGGGACAACCTATGGCTACACCTTC
NA	NA	TRBV6-5	TRBJ1-2	CASSYGTTYGYTF	TGTGCCAGCAGTTATGGGACCACCTATGGCTACACCTTC
few	TRBD1	TRBV29-1	TRBJ2-6	CSVEQGQGSRGANVLTF	TGCAGCGTTGAGCAGGGACAGGGGTCAAGAGGGGCCAACGTCCTGACTTTC
few	TRBD2	TRBV29-1	TRBJ2-2	CSAPRGGGTGELFF	TGCAGCGCCCCCCGGGGGGGAGGCACCGGGGAGCTGTTTTTT